The rows below give T cell receptor beta chains drawn from one sample of a study of brain T cells in children with intractable seizures. Generated by immunoSEQ multiplex PCR, the TCRdb table keeps only in-frame clones and is missing some. Of about 120,000 clones listed, under 95% are singletons. Sample: peripheral blood, taken at surgery. The receptors were sampled from a boy younger than two with hemimegalencephaly and intractable seizures. Each CDR3 is given with its conserved first and last residue. The D gene is left open where the match is weak. Clone size is shown for a subset of rows, as once, few, many or a class of expanded clone.

d_call	v_call	clone_size	j_call	cdr3_nt	cdr3_aa
NA	TRBV13	NA	TRBJ2-1	TGTGCCAGCAGCTCCACGGGGAGCGTTAATGAGCAGTTCTTC	CASSSTGSVNEQFF
TRBD1	TRBV19	NA	TRBJ2-7	TGTGCCAGTAGTATAGACCCACAGGGGCGACCCCGAAACTACGAGCAGTACTTC	CASSIDPQGRPRNYEQYF
TRBD2	TRBV6-4	NA	TRBJ2-1	TGTGCCAGCAGTGACAGTGGTAGCGGGAGATTTGATGAGCAGTTCTTC	CASSDSGSGRFDEQFF
NA	TRBV6-2/TRBV6-3	NA	TRBJ2-7	TGTGCCAGCAGTGAGACTGACTCCTACGAGCAGTACTTC	CASSETDSYEQYF
TRBD1	TRBV28	NA	TRBJ1-6	TGTGCCAGCAGTTTATCCGGGACAGGCTTAAATTCACCCCTCCACTTT	CASSLSGTGLNSPLHF
NA	TRBV7-9	NA	TRBJ1-1	TGTGCCAGCAGCCCCCCGACAGGTTTATACACTGAAGCTTTCTTT	CASSPPTGLYTEAFF
NA	TRBV21-1	NA	TRBJ1-2	TGTGCCAGCAGCAAAGGTATAGGGGCGGACACATTCTATGGCTACACCTTC	CASSKGIGADTFYGYTF
TRBD1	TRBV28	once	TRBJ2-7	TGTGCCAGCAGTCCCACAGGGGGTCCCTACGAGCAGTACTTC	CASSPTGGPYEQYF
NA	TRBV29-1	NA	TRBJ2-7	TGCAGCGTTGAGGAGGGGACCTCCTACGAGCAGTACTTC	CSVEEGTSYEQYF
NA	TRBV24-1	NA	TRBJ2-2	TGTGCCACCAGTGATCCTCGACGGTACACCGGGGAGCTGTTTTTT	CATSDPRRYTGELFF
NA	TRBV28	NA	TRBJ2-7	TGTGCCAGCAGTTCCCCCGGGGCCCGCTCCTACGAGCAGTACTTC	CASSSPGARSYEQYF
NA	TRBV27	NA	TRBJ2-7	TGTGCCAGCAGCCCCGGGGCAGGGGAAGTTTCCTACGAGCAGTACTTC	CASSPGAGEVSYEQYF
NA	TRBV11-2	once	TRBJ2-7	TGTGCCAGCAGCTCCCGGGGAAGCTACGAGCAGTACTTC	CASSSRGSYEQYF
TRBD2	TRBV5-4	NA	TRBJ2-1	TGTGCCAGCAGCCCACCGGGACTAGGCACCTACAATGAGCAGTTCTTC	CASSPPGLGTYNEQFF
NA	TRBV3-1/TRBV3-2	NA	TRBJ2-7	TGTGCCAGCAGCCAAGAGGAGTACGAGCAGTACTTC	CASSQEEYEQYF
TRBD1	TRBV6-2/TRBV6-3	NA	TRBJ1-2	TGTGCCAGCAGTGCGACAGGGGTATCGAACTATGGCTACACCTTC	CASSATGVSNYGYTF
TRBD2	TRBV9	NA	TRBJ2-1	TGTGCCAGCAGCGTAGGCCCGCTAGCGGGAAGCGGTGAGCAGTTCTTC	CASSVGPLAGSGEQFF
TRBD1	TRBV5-1	NA	TRBJ1-1	TGCGCCAGCAGCTTGGAGAGGACAGGGGGCCTAACTGAAGCTTTCTTT	CASSLERTGGLTEAFF
TRBD2	TRBV19	NA	TRBJ2-7	TGTGCCAGTAGTAGACCTCCTAGCGGGGGACCCTACGAGCAGTACTTC	CASSRPPSGGPYEQYF
TRBD2	TRBV10-1	NA	TRBJ2-1	TGCGCCAGCAGTGAGTCGGGACTAGCGGGAGGGGATGAGCAGTTCTTC	CASSESGLAGGDEQFF
NA	TRBV7-9	NA	TRBJ1-2	TGTGCCAGCAGCGAAAACGGCCCTAACGATGGCTACACCTTC	CASSENGPNDGYTF
NA	TRBV5-1	NA	TRBJ2-3	TGCGCCAGCAGCTCTCCTTTCCGCACAGATACGCAGTATTTT	CASSSPFRTDTQYF
NA	TRBV20-1	once	TRBJ2-4	TGCAGTGCTAGTTTAATAGCAGTTGAAACGGACATTCAGTACTTC	CSASLIAVETDIQYF
NA	TRBV2	once	TRBJ2-2	TGTGCCAGCAGTGAAATTGCAGGACCCGGGGAGCTGTTTTTT	CASSEIAGPGELFF
TRBD1	TRBV29-1	NA	TRBJ2-3	TGCAGCGTGGGGACAGAGGCAGATACGCAGTATTTT	CSVGTEADTQYF
NA	TRBV12-3/TRBV12-4	NA	TRBJ1-1	TGTGCCAGCAGTTTAATGGGCACTGAAGCTTTCTTT	CASSLMGTEAFF
TRBD2	TRBV27	NA	TRBJ2-5	TGTGCCAGCAGTCTTTCGGGAGGGCGGTTCGGGGAGACCCAGTACTTC	CASSLSGGRFGETQYF
TRBD2	TRBV11-1	NA	TRBJ2-3	TGTGCCAGCAGCTTCGGGGGGTCCAGCACAGATACGCAGTATTTT	CASSFGGSSTDTQYF
NA	TRBV2	once	TRBJ1-6	TGTGCCAGCAGTGTGGGAGGGGAGCGATCACCCCTCCACTTT	CASSVGGERSPLHF
TRBD1	TRBV5-1	once	TRBJ2-3	TGCGCCAGCAGCTTGGTGTCAGGGGGAGATACGCAGTATTTT	CASSLVSGGDTQYF
TRBD1	TRBV18	NA	TRBJ1-3	TGTGCCAGCTCACCACTGGGACAGGGCCCCGGAAACACCATATATTTT	CASSPLGQGPGNTIYF